This T cell receptor beta chain was found in a study of long-term antiretroviral therapy in people with HIV. V lost 7 bases and J 3 bases, leaving 8 bases between the germline ends. CDR1 and CDR2 (germline): LNHDA, SQIVND (reference sequence). The CDR3 is 12 residues long. The study, taken as a whole, reports: Dating from about 2004 to 2018, the blood was possibly obtained under older ART regimens.

Notes on this clone: Its antigen remains unidentified.

Running of the v3.0 immunoSEQ assay took place at survey level. Sequencing used immunoSEQ multiplex PCR; TCRdb keeps in-frame clones, though not all of them. The sample shows approximately 10,000 clones, about 70% of them seen only once. Researchers secured at least one pre-ART and at least two post-ART PBMC samples from each donor. V usage is TRBV19 and J usage is TRBJ2-3; D gene ambiguous. The source was unsorted PBMCs, collected roughly 3.4 years before starting antiretroviral therapy. This clonotype was obtained from a man aged 40-50 years with HIV. The CDR3 sequence: CASTDRTDTQYF. The CDR3 DNA reads TGTGCCAGTACCGATAGGACAGATACGCAGTATTTT.